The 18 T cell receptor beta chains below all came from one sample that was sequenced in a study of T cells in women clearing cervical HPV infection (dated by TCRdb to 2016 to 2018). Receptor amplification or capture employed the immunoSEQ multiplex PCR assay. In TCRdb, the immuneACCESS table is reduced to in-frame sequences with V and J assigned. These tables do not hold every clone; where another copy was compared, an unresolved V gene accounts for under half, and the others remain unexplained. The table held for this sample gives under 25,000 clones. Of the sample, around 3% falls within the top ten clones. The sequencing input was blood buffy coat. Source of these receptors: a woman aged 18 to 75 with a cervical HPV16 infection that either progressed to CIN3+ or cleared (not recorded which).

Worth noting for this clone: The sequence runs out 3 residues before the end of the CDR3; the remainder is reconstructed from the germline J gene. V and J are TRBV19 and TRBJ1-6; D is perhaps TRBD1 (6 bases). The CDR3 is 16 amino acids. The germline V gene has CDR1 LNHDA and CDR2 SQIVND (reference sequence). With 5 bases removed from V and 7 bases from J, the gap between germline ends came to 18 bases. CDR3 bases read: TGTGCCAGTAGTGAGGGGGAGTATGGATGGAATTCACCC. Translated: CASSEGEYGWNSP. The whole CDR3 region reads CASSEGEYGWNSPLHF.

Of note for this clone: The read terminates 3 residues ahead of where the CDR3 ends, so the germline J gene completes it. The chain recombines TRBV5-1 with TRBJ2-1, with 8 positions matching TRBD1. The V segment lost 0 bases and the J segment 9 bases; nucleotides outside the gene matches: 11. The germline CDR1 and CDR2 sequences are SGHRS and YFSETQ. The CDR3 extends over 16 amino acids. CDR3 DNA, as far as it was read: TGCGCCAGCAGCTTGGTGGCAGGGGGCGAGGGTGCTGAG. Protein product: CASSLVAGGEGAE. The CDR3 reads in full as CASSLVAGGEGAEQFF.

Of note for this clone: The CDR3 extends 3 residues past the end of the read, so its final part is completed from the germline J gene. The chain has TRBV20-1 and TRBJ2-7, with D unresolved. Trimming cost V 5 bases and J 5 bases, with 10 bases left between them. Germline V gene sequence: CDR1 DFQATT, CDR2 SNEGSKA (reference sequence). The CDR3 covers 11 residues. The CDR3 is CSALYYHEQYF. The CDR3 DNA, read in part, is TGCAGTGCTCTATACTACCACGAG.

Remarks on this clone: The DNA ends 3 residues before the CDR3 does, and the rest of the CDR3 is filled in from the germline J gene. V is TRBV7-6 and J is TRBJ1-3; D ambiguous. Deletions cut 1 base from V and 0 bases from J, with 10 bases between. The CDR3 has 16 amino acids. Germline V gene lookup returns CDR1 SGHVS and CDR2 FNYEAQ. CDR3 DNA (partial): TGTGCCAGCAGCTTAGGCAACAGTAACTCTGGAAACACC. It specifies CASSLGNSNSGNT. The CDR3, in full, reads CASSLGNSNSGNTIYF. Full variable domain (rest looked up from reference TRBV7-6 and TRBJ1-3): GAGVSQSPRYKVTKRGQDVALRCDPISGHVSLYWYRQALGQGPEFLTYFNYEAQQDKSGLPNDRFSAERPEGSISTLTIQRTEQRDSAMYRCASSLGNSNSGNTIYFGEGSWLTVV.

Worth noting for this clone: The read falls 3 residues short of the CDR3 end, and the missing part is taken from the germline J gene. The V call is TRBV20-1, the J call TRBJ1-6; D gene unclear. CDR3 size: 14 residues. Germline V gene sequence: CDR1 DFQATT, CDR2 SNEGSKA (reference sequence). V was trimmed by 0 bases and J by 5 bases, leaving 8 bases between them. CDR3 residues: CSARDGQNNSPLHF. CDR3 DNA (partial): TGCAGTGCTAGAGATGGGCAGAATAATTCACCC.

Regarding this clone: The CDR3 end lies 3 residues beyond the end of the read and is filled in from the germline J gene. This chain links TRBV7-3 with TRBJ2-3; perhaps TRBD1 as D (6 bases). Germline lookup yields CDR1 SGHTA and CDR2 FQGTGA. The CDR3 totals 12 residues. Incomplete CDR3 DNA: TGTGCCAGCAGCTCACAGGGTGAGACG. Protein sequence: CASSSQGET. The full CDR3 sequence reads CASSSQGETQYF.

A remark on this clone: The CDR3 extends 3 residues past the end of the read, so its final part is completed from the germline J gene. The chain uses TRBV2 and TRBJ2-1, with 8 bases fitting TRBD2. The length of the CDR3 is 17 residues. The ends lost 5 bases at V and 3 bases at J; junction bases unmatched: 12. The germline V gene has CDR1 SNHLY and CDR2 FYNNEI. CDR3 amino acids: CASSSRDGGTSYNEQFF. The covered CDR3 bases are TGTGCCAGCAGTAGCCGGGACGGAGGGACTAGCTACAATGAG.

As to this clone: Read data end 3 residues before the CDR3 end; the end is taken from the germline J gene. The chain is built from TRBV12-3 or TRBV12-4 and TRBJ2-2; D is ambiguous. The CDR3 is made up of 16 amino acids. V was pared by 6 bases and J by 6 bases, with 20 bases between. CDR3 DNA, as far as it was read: TGTGCCAGCAGCAAGAAAATAACGGGTAGTCCCGGGGAG. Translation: CASSKKITGSPGE. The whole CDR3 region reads CASSKKITGSPGELFF.

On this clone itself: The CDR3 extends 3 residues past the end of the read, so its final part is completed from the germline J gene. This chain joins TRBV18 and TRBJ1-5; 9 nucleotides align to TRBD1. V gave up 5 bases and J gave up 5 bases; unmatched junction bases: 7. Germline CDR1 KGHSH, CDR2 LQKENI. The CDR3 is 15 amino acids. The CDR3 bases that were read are TGTGCCAGCTCAAGCTTCCGGACAGGGGATCAGCCC. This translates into CASSSFRTGDQP. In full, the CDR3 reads CASSSFRTGDQPQHF.

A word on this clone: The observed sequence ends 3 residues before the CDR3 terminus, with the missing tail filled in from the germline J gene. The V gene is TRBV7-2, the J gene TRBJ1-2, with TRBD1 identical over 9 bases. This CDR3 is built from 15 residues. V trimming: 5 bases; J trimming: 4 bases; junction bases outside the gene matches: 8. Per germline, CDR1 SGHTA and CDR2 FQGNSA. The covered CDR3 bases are TGTGCCAGCAGCCCGACTGGGACAGGGCCCTATGGC. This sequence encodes CASSPTGTGPYG. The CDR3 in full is CASSPTGTGPYGYTF. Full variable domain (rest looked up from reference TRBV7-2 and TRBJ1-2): GAGVSQSPSNKVTEKGKDVELRCDPISGHTALYWYRQSLGQGLEFLIYFQGNSAPDKSGLPSDRFSAERTGGSVSTLTIQRTQQEDSAVYLCASSPTGTGPYGYTFGSGTRLTVV.

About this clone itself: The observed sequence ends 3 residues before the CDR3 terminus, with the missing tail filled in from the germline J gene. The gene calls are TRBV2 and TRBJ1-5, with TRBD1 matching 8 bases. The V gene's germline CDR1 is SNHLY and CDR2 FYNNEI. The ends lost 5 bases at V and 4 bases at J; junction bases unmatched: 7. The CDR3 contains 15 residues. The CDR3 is CASSSWTGRNQPQHF. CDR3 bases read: TGTGCCAGCAGTTCTTGGACAGGGAGGAATCAGCCC.

The covered CDR3 bases are TGTGCCAGCAGCTTAATGGGGCCTTTAAGCTCCTACAATGAG. Translation: CASSLMGPLSSYNE. The whole CDR3 protein reads CASSLMGPLSSYNEQFF. This chain uses TRBV7-8 with TRBJ2-1; possibly TRBD1 for D (5 bases). The missing CDR3 end, 3 residues past where the read stops, is filled in from the germline J gene. The V end was cut by 2 bases, the J end by 0 bases, with 14 bases between. From germline, CDR1 is SGHVS and CDR2 FQNEAQ. The CDR3 covers 17 residues.

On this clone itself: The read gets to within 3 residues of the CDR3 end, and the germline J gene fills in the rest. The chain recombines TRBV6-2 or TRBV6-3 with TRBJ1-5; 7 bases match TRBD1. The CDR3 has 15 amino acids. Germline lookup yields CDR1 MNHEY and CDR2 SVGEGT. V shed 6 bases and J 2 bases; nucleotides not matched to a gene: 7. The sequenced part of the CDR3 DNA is TGTGCCAGCAGAAAGGGGGCAGTCGGCAATCAGCCC. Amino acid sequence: CASRKGAVGNQP. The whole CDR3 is CASRKGAVGNQPQHF.

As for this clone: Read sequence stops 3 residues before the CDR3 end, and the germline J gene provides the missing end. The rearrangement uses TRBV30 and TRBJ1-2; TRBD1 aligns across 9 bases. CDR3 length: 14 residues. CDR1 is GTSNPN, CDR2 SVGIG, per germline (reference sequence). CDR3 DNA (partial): TGTGCCTGGAGTGCCCCCGGGACAGGGAGCGGC. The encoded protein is CAWSAPGTGSG. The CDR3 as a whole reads CAWSAPGTGSGYTF.

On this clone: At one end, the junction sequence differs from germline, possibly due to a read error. CDR3 bases read: TGTGCCAGCAATGAAATATATGGAAACACC. It yields the protein CASNEIYGNT. In full, the CDR3 is CASNEIYGNTIYF. The gene calls are TRBV6-1 and TRBJ1-3; D gene unclear. Read coverage stops 3 residues before the CDR3 terminus; the germline J gene supplies the remainder. Germline V gene sequence: CDR1 MNHNS, CDR2 SASEGT. The CDR3 spans 13 residues.

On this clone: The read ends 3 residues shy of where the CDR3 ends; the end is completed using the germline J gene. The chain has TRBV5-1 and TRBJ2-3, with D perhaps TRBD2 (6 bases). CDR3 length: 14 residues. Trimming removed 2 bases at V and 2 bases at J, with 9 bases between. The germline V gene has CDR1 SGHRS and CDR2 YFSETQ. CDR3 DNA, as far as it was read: TGCGCCAGCAGCTTCTCGGGGGACACAGATACG. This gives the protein CASSFSGDTDT. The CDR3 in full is CASSFSGDTDTQYF.

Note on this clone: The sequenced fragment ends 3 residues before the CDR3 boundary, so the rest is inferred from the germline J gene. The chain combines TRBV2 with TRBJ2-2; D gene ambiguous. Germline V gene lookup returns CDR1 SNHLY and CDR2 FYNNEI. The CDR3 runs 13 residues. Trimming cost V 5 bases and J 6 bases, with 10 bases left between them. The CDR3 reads CASSSVAAGELFF. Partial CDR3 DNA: TGTGCCAGCAGTAGCGTGGCCGCCGGGGAG.

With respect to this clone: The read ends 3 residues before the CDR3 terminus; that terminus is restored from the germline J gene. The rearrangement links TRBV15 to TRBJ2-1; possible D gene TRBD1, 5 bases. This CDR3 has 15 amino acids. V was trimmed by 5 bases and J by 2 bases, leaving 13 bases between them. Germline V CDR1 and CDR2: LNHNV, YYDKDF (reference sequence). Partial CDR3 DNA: TGTGCCACCAGCTACTACAGGAACCCCTACAATGAG. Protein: CATSYYRNPYNE. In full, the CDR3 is CATSYYRNPYNEQFF.